This is a list of T cell receptor beta chains from one sample in a study of STAT3 mutations in large granular lymphocyte leukemia. Assay: immunoSEQ multiplex PCR; the TCRdb copy retains only in-frame clones and omits some. The sample consists of more than 1,000 clones, 72% of them appearing once. Sequencing input: peripheral blood mononuclear cells. The receptor set was obtained from a woman in her 70s with T-cell large granular lymphocyte leukemia. Some clones in this sample may be carry-over from other donors' samples. CDR3s include the opening cysteine and the closing phenylalanine or tryptophan. The D gene is left open where the match is weak. Size is stated for part of the rows, as once, few or many counts, or as a class when the clone is expanded.

-,-,TRBV23-1,TRBJ2-7,TGCGCCAGCAGTCACAGGGAGCAGTACTTC,CASSHREQYF
TRBD2,-,TRBV5-1,TRBJ2-7,TGCGCCAGCAGCCTGTCTAGCGGCTACGAGCAGTACTTC,CASSLSSGYEQYF
TRBD1,-,TRBV6-5,TRBJ2-3,TGTGCCAGCAGTATACAGGGGGCAACAGATACGCAGTATTTT,CASSIQGATDTQYF
-,once,TRBV28,TRBJ1-6,TGTGCCAGCAGTCAAGGACAGAGAAATTCACCCCTCCACTTT,CASSQGQRNSPLHF
-,few,TRBV2,TRBJ2-5,TGTGCCAGCAGGCAAGAGACCCAGTACTTC,CASRQETQYF
-,-,TRBV2,TRBJ2-2,TGTGCCAGCAGGTGGGGCCAGGGCACCGGGGAGCTGTTTTTT,CASRWGQGTGELFF
TRBD1,-,TRBV2,TRBJ2-1,TGTGCCAGCAGTGCAGAGGCAGGGGGTAACTACAATGAGCAGTTCTTC,CASSAEAGGNYNEQFF
TRBD1,-,TRBV6-1,TRBJ1-5,TGTGCCAGCAGTGAATATGGGTGGGGACAGACAAGCAGTCAGCCCCAGCATTTT,CASSEYGWGQTSSQPQHF
-,-,TRBV30,TRBJ2-1,TGTGCCTGGAGCTCTCGGACTAATCAGTTCTTC,CAWSSRTNQFF
TRBD2,-,TRBV5-1,TRBJ2-1,TGCGCCAGCAGCTTGGGGACTAGCGGCGATGAGCAGTTCTTC,CASSLGTSGDEQFF
-,-,TRBV30,TRBJ1-2,TGTGCCTGGAATGGCAGGCATAACTATGGCTACACCTTC,CAWNGRHNYGYTF
TRBD1,-,TRBV25-1,TRBJ1-2,TGTGCCAGCAGTGAATTAAAAACAGGGGGTTCTTTGGGCTACACCTTC,CASSELKTGGSLGYTF
-,-,TRBV7-8,TRBJ1-3,TGTGCCAGCAGCTTAGGAAGAGTCTCTGGAAACACCATATATTTT,CASSLGRVSGNTIYF
-,large,TRBV7-9,TRBJ1-1,TGTGCCAGCAGCTTAGCAGCAGACACTACCGCTTTCTTT,CASSLAADTTAFF
-,-,TRBV5-8,TRBJ1-5,TGTGCCAGCAGCGAAAGACAGGCGGTAGGCAATCAGCCCCAGCATTTT,CASSERQAVGNQPQHF
-,-,TRBV18,TRBJ1-1,TGTGCCAGCTCACCATCCAGGGAAGATACTGAAGCTTTCTTT,CASSPSREDTEAFF
TRBD1,-,TRBV30,TRBJ2-5,TGTGCCTGCTCCACGGGACAGGGGGACCAAGAGACCCAGTACTTC,CACSTGQGDQETQYF
-,-,TRBV7-9,TRBJ1-5,TGTGCCAGCAGCGCGACAGGAAATAGCAATCAGCCCCAGCATTTT,CASSATGNSNQPQHF
-,-,TRBV2,TRBJ1-3,TGTGCCAGCAGTGAAAGGGATTTCTCTGGAAACACCATATATTTT,CASSERDFSGNTIYF
-,-,TRBV5-1,TRBJ2-6,TGCGCCAGCAGCTTCCCAACCACCCCGAACAGTTTTGAAAGGTCTGGGGCCAACGTCCTGACTTTC,CASSFPTTPNSFERSGANVLTF
-,few,TRBV19,TRBJ1-5,TGTGCCAGTAAGGGCAGGGGCTCCGGGAATCAGCCCCAGCATTTT,CASKGRGSGNQPQHF
TRBD1,-,TRBV7-9,TRBJ2-7,TGTGCCAGCAGCTTAGCGCCGGCAGGGGGCGAGCAGTACTTC,CASSLAPAGGEQYF
-,-,TRBV15,TRBJ2-3,TGTGCCACGAGCGGAGTTTCGGGAACCGCGTTGGGAGATACGCAGTATTTT,CATSGVSGTALGDTQYF
-,-,TRBV19,TRBJ1-5,TGTGCCAGTAGTATAGACAGGGTAAGCAATCAGCCCCAGCATTTT,CASSIDRVSNQPQHF
-,once,TRBV7-2,TRBJ2-5,TGTGCCAGCAGCTTATCGGTAGCGAGAGACCAAGAGACCCAGTACTTC,CASSLSVARDQETQYF
-,-,TRBV5-1,TRBJ2-5,TGCGCCAGCAGCTTGGCTGTAGGTGAGGCAGAGACCCAGTACTTC,CASSLAVGEAETQYF
-,-,TRBV30,TRBJ1-1,TGTGCCTGGAGTGTAGGCTGGGCTGAAGCTTTCTTT,CAWSVGWAEAFF
TRBD1,once,TRBV10-2,TRBJ2-7,TGCGCCAGCCTCAGTGAGGCAGGACAGGACACCTACGAGCAGTACTTC,CASLSEAGQDTYEQYF
TRBD1,-,TRBV19,TRBJ2-3,TGTGCCAGTAGTATAGTTTACCGAGGACAGGGGGCCGCGGATACGCAGTATTTT,CASSIVYRGQGAADTQYF
-,-,TRBV7-2,TRBJ2-7,TGTGCCAGCAGCTCCGCCTACGAGCAGTACTTC,CASSSAYEQYF
-,-,TRBV4-3,TRBJ1-2,TGCGCCAGCAGCCAAGAGAGAGAAAGGGCGGGACAACATGGCTACACCTTC,CASSQERERAGQHGYTF
-,few,TRBV7-7,TRBJ2-5,TGTGCCAGCAGGCCTCCGGGTAGCGTCCAGTACTTC,CASRPPGSVQYF
-,-,TRBV4-3,TRBJ1-5,TGCGCCAGCAGCCAAGCCCCGACTCTAGGTCAGCCCCAGCATTTT,CASSQAPTLGQPQHF
-,-,TRBV5-1,TRBJ2-5,TGCGCCAGCAGCTTGGGTTCGGGGGGCGGCGGAGAGACCCAGTACTTC,CASSLGSGGGGETQYF
TRBD1,-,TRBV5-1,TRBJ1-2,TGCGCCAGCAGCTTGGATACGACAGGGGGGATTGGAGGCTACACCTTC,CASSLDTTGGIGGYTF
TRBD1,-,TRBV18,TRBJ2-7,TGTGCCAGCTCACCAACCGGGACAGGGTCCTACGAGCAGTACTTC,CASSPTGTGSYEQYF
TRBD1,-,TRBV5-1,TRBJ1-2,TGCGCCAGCAGCTCCGGGACAGGGGGGGATGGCTACACCTTC,CASSSGTGGDGYTF
TRBD1,-,TRBV10-2,TRBJ1-2,TGCGCCAGCACTGGACAGGGGGCTCCCACTAACTATGGCTACACCTTC,CASTGQGAPTNYGYTF
TRBD1,-,TRBV19,TRBJ2-5,TGTGCCAGTAGTCGGAGGGACAGGGAAGAGACCCAGTACTTC,CASSRRDREETQYF
-,-,TRBV5-4,TRBJ2-3,TGTGCCAGCAGCTTGGACCCCGCCAACACAGATACGCAGTATTTT,CASSLDPANTDTQYF
TRBD1,once,TRBV28,TRBJ1-1,TGTGCCAGCGTTAACAGGGGGAAGAACACTGAAGCTTTCTTT,CASVNRGKNTEAFF
-,-,TRBV21-1,TRBJ1-2,TGTGCCAGCAGCAAAAACAGGGCCTATGGCTACACCTTC,CASSKNRAYGYTF
-,once,TRBV5-4,TRBJ2-3,TGTGCCAGCAGCCGGGACTCTAGTCCCGATACGCAGTATTTT,CASSRDSSPDTQYF
TRBD2,-,TRBV10-3,TRBJ2-3,TGTGCCATCAGTGACCTTGCTAGCGGGCGCACAGATACGCAGTATTTT,CAISDLASGRTDTQYF
-,-,TRBV18,TRBJ2-3,TGTGCCAGCTCACCACCTATAGGGGGGGGAGATACGCAGTATTTT,CASSPPIGGGDTQYF
-,-,TRBV2,TRBJ1-3,TGTGCCAGCATTCGACAAACCTCTGGAAACACCATATATTTT,CASIRQTSGNTIYF
-,-,TRBV7-8,TRBJ2-7,TGTGCCAGCAGCTTTCAGACTGTGAGAGGTTCCGAGCAGTACTTC,CASSFQTVRGSEQYF
TRBD1,-,TRBV5-8,TRBJ1-5,TGTGCCAGCAGTTTTTCTAGGACAGGGTGGCATCAGCCCCAGCATTTT,CASSFSRTGWHQPQHF
-,-,TRBV14,TRBJ2-3,TGTGCCAGCAGCCTTTCAGATACGCAGTATTTT,CASSLSDTQYF
TRBD1,-,TRBV10-3,TRBJ1-1,TGTGCCACCGGCCGGGGGACAGACCACACTGAAGCTTTCTTT,CATGRGTDHTEAFF
TRBD1,few,TRBV2,TRBJ1-4,TGTGCCACCAGACAGGGAAGAAGTCAAAATGAAAAACTGTTTTTT,CATRQGRSQNEKLFF
-,few,TRBV5-1,TRBJ1-5,TGCGCCAGCAGCTTGGACGGACAGCCCAATCAGCCCCAGCATTTT,CASSLDGQPNQPQHF